Described below is a single TCR beta chain sequence and its context. Its antigen is unknown. The PCR was carried out with 60 Vbeta primers and 13 Jbeta primers. TCRdb's copy holds only in-frame clones and misses some; the assay was immunoSEQ multiplex PCR. The data contain approximately 150,000 clones, around 78% of them singletons. Germline CDR1 reads SGHKS; CDR2 reads YYEKEE (reference sequence). With 2 bases removed from V and 2 bases from J, the gap between germline ends came to 14 bases. The CDR3 covers 15 residues. The source of the sample is a study of cytomegalovirus exposure and HLA in healthy donors. Study results and caveats: In an earlier analysis, productive rearrangement rates for most beta V segments clustered near 87% or 30%. A later look showed TCR association rates differing by HLA locus, highest for DRB1 and lowest for HLA-C. Analyses of presence/absence relied on an assumption of roughly uniform sequencing depth across donors. On later analysis, the bulk of CMV-associated TCR beta chains appeared to be HLA-restricted.

The sequenced sample was PBMCs. The J gene is TRBJ2-7, the V gene TRBV5-5; TRBD2 is a possible D gene (6 bases). The TCR sequence derives from a woman in her forties in good health and CMV-seropositive. The CDR3 nucleotides are TGTGCCAGCAGCTTCGGGTACGGGGGAGCCTACGAGCAGTACTTC. Amino acid sequence: CASSFGYGGAYEQYF.